These T cell receptor beta chains were read from a single sample in a study of blood T cell repertoires in COVID-19. The data were produced by immunoSEQ multiplex PCR, yet TCRdb's version contains in-frame clones alone and is incomplete. The table records about 160,000 clones, 82% of them present only once. Sequenced material: peripheral blood. These TCRs come from a human donor with acute or convalescent COVID-19. The donor label of this sample is uncertain. Each CDR3 is given with its conserved first and last residue. Each record gives: D gene, CDR3 length, V gene, J gene, clone size, CDR3 protein, CDR3 DNA. D genes are given only for firm matches. The size field is filled for only some rows; it gives once, few, many or a size class.

d_call: TRBD1; cdr3_length: 14; v_call: TRBV6-5; j_call: TRBJ1-5; clone_size: -; cdr3_aa: CASRRDSENQPQHF; cdr3_nt: TGTGCCAGCAGGAGGGACAGCGAAAATCAGCCCCAGCATTTT
d_call: -; cdr3_length: 19; v_call: TRBV4-2; j_call: TRBJ2-5; clone_size: -; cdr3_aa: CASSQDVLGEPYPQETQYF; cdr3_nt: TGTGCCAGCAGCCAAGATGTCCTCGGGGAGCCCTACCCCCAAGAGACCCAGTACTTC
d_call: -; cdr3_length: 17; v_call: TRBV30; j_call: TRBJ1-2; clone_size: -; cdr3_aa: CAWNPPPPTARNYGYTF; cdr3_nt: TGTGCCTGGAACCCGCCCCCCCCGACAGCTAGAAATTATGGCTACACCTTC
d_call: TRBD2; cdr3_length: 15; v_call: TRBV7-8; j_call: TRBJ2-1; clone_size: once; cdr3_aa: CASSLAGGDYNEQFF; cdr3_nt: TGTGCCAGCAGCTTAGCGGGGGGGGACTACAATGAGCAGTTCTTC
d_call: -; cdr3_length: 17; v_call: TRBV29-1; j_call: TRBJ1-1; clone_size: -; cdr3_aa: CSVGPRTETGGNTEAFF; cdr3_nt: TGCAGCGTCGGACCCCGGACAGAAACGGGGGGGAACACTGAAGCTTTCTTT
d_call: -; cdr3_length: 13; v_call: TRBV6-6; j_call: TRBJ1-5; clone_size: -; cdr3_aa: CASTARRDQPQHF; cdr3_nt: TGTGCCAGCACCGCTAGGCGGGATCAGCCCCAGCATTTT
d_call: -; cdr3_length: 14; v_call: TRBV6-6; j_call: TRBJ1-1; clone_size: -; cdr3_aa: CASRMGRGSAEAFF; cdr3_nt: TGTGCCAGCAGGATGGGCAGGGGCTCCGCTGAAGCTTTCTTT
d_call: -; cdr3_length: 15; v_call: TRBV27; j_call: TRBJ2-2; clone_size: -; cdr3_aa: CASSFTQGLAGELFF; cdr3_nt: TGTGCCAGCAGTTTTACTCAGGGGTTGGCCGGGGAGCTGTTTTTT
d_call: TRBD2; cdr3_length: 16; v_call: TRBV6-5; j_call: TRBJ2-5; clone_size: -; cdr3_aa: CASSSTGLAAQETQYF; cdr3_nt: TGTGCCAGCAGTTCAACGGGACTAGCGGCGCAAGAGACCCAGTACTTC
d_call: TRBD2; cdr3_length: 16; v_call: TRBV5-1; j_call: TRBJ2-1; clone_size: -; cdr3_aa: CASSPSGTSVINEQFF; cdr3_nt: TGCGCCAGCAGCCCGTCCGGGACTAGCGTCATCAATGAGCAGTTCTTC
d_call: -; cdr3_length: 11; v_call: TRBV18; j_call: TRBJ1-1; clone_size: -; cdr3_aa: CASVQDTEAFF; cdr3_nt: TGTGCCAGCGTTCAGGACACTGAAGCTTTCTTT
d_call: -; cdr3_length: 12; v_call: TRBV5-4; j_call: TRBJ1-1; clone_size: -; cdr3_aa: CASSSRGPEAFF; cdr3_nt: TGTGCCAGCAGCTCCAGGGGCCCTGAAGCTTTCTTT
d_call: -; cdr3_length: 16; v_call: TRBV2; j_call: TRBJ1-4; clone_size: -; cdr3_aa: CASRDGWTARTEKLFF; cdr3_nt: TGTGCCAGCAGGGACGGATGGACAGCCAGGACTGAAAAACTGTTTTTT
d_call: -; cdr3_length: 16; v_call: TRBV19; j_call: TRBJ2-1; clone_size: -; cdr3_aa: CASSISDTLVYNEQFF; cdr3_nt: TGTGCCAGTAGTATTTCTGACACCCTTGTATACAATGAGCAGTTCTTC
d_call: TRBD2; cdr3_length: 17; v_call: TRBV20-1; j_call: TRBJ2-7; clone_size: -; cdr3_aa: CSASGLAGDVAPHEQYF; cdr3_nt: TGCAGTGCTAGTGGCCTAGCGGGAGATGTCGCACCCCACGAGCAGTACTTC
d_call: -; cdr3_length: 13; v_call: TRBV20-1; j_call: TRBJ2-7; clone_size: -; cdr3_aa: CSATDREGYEQYF; cdr3_nt: TGCAGTGCTACTGACAGGGAGGGTTACGAGCAGTACTTC
d_call: -; cdr3_length: 13; v_call: TRBV12-3/TRBV12-4; j_call: TRBJ2-5; clone_size: -; cdr3_aa: CATSKNNKETQYF; cdr3_nt: TGTGCCACCTCCAAAAACAATAAAGAGACCCAGTACTTC
d_call: -; cdr3_length: 15; v_call: TRBV2; j_call: TRBJ1-1; clone_size: -; cdr3_aa: CASSNLAVRNTEAFF; cdr3_nt: TGTGCCAGCAGTAACCTCGCGGTCCGGAACACTGAAGCTTTCTTT
d_call: -; cdr3_length: 13; v_call: TRBV19; j_call: TRBJ1-4; clone_size: few; cdr3_aa: CASSNTGNEKLFF; cdr3_nt: TGTGCCAGTAGTAATACGGGTAATGAAAAACTGTTTTTT
d_call: TRBD1; cdr3_length: 14; v_call: TRBV10-1; j_call: TRBJ1-1; clone_size: -; cdr3_aa: CASSETQGVTEAFF; cdr3_nt: TGCGCCAGCAGTGAGACACAGGGGGTGACTGAAGCTTTCTTT
d_call: -; cdr3_length: 12; v_call: TRBV30; j_call: TRBJ1-4; clone_size: -; cdr3_aa: CAWSRPGEKLFF; cdr3_nt: TGTGCCTGGAGTCGGCCAGGGGAAAAACTGTTTTTT
d_call: TRBD1; cdr3_length: 14; v_call: TRBV19; j_call: TRBJ1-2; clone_size: -; cdr3_aa: CASSIETGQNGYTF; cdr3_nt: TGTGCCAGTAGTATAGAGACAGGGCAGAATGGCTACACCTTC
d_call: TRBD1; cdr3_length: 14; v_call: TRBV12-5; j_call: TRBJ1-2; clone_size: -; cdr3_aa: CASGMGQGVGGYTF; cdr3_nt: TGTGCTAGTGGTATGGGACAGGGGGTGGGCGGCTACACCTTC
d_call: TRBD2; cdr3_length: 15; v_call: TRBV6-2/TRBV6-3; j_call: TRBJ2-7; clone_size: -; cdr3_aa: CASRPLAGGPGEQYF; cdr3_nt: TGTGCCAGCAGACCTCTAGCGGGGGGGCCCGGCGAGCAGTACTTC
d_call: TRBD2; cdr3_length: 15; v_call: TRBV5-1; j_call: TRBJ2-1; clone_size: -; cdr3_aa: CASSSLAGGLNEQFF; cdr3_nt: TGCGCCAGCAGCTCTCTAGCGGGGGGTCTCAATGAGCAGTTCTTC
d_call: TRBD1; cdr3_length: 19; v_call: TRBV2; j_call: TRBJ2-3; clone_size: -; cdr3_aa: CASSEGFGQGPSNTDTQYF; cdr3_nt: TGTGCCAGCAGTGAAGGGTTTGGACAGGGGCCGAGCAACACAGATACGCAGTATTTT
d_call: -; cdr3_length: 15; v_call: TRBV5-1; j_call: TRBJ2-5; clone_size: few; cdr3_aa: CASSSTGFMTETQYF; cdr3_nt: TGCGCCAGCAGCTCGACAGGATTTATGACGGAGACCCAGTACTTC
d_call: -; cdr3_length: 14; v_call: TRBV6-5; j_call: TRBJ1-6; clone_size: many; cdr3_aa: CASRPRGEGSPLHF; cdr3_nt: TGTGCCAGCAGGCCCAGGGGAGAGGGTTCACCCCTCCACTTT
d_call: TRBD1; cdr3_length: 15; v_call: TRBV6-2/TRBV6-3; j_call: TRBJ1-5; clone_size: -; cdr3_aa: CASSPRTGVFQPQHF; cdr3_nt: TGTGCCAGCAGTCCGCGGACAGGGGTGTTTCAGCCCCAGCATTTT
d_call: -; cdr3_length: 14; v_call: TRBV2; j_call: TRBJ1-1; clone_size: -; cdr3_aa: CASSVNWRDTEAFF; cdr3_nt: TGTGCCAGCAGTGTTAACTGGCGGGACACTGAAGCTTTCTTT
d_call: -; cdr3_length: 16; v_call: TRBV19; j_call: TRBJ2-3; clone_size: -; cdr3_aa: CASSISQGSSTDTQYF; cdr3_nt: TGTGCCAGTAGTATAAGCCAGGGGTCCAGCACAGATACGCAGTATTTT
d_call: TRBD1; cdr3_length: 16; v_call: TRBV19; j_call: TRBJ1-2; clone_size: -; cdr3_aa: CASSRDRGPENYGYTF; cdr3_nt: TGTGCCAGTAGTAGAGACAGGGGTCCAGAAAACTATGGCTACACCTTC
d_call: -; cdr3_length: 13; v_call: TRBV7-2; j_call: TRBJ2-7; clone_size: -; cdr3_aa: CASSLNFNYEQYF; cdr3_nt: TGTGCCAGCAGCTTAAATTTCAACTACGAGCAGTACTTC
d_call: -; cdr3_length: 15; v_call: TRBV19; j_call: TRBJ1-2; clone_size: -; cdr3_aa: CASSEPRGYNYGYTF; cdr3_nt: TGTGCCAGTAGTGAACCAAGGGGTTATAACTATGGCTACACCTTC
d_call: -; cdr3_length: 15; v_call: TRBV3-1/TRBV3-2; j_call: TRBJ2-2; clone_size: -; cdr3_aa: CASSQDPLAAGELFF; cdr3_nt: TGTGCCAGCAGCCAAGATCCGCTAGCTGCCGGGGAGCTGTTTTTT
d_call: TRBD1; cdr3_length: 14; v_call: TRBV29-1; j_call: TRBJ2-3; clone_size: once; cdr3_aa: CSVEGTAPADTQYF; cdr3_nt: TGCAGCGTTGAGGGGACAGCCCCAGCAGATACGCAGTATTTT
d_call: TRBD1; cdr3_length: 14; v_call: TRBV4-1; j_call: TRBJ2-7; clone_size: -; cdr3_aa: CASRVTGGTYEQYF; cdr3_nt: TGCGCCAGCAGGGTGACAGGGGGGACCTACGAGCAGTACTTC
d_call: TRBD1; cdr3_length: 15; v_call: TRBV6-5; j_call: TRBJ1-5; clone_size: few; cdr3_aa: CASKPSGQVNQPQHF; cdr3_nt: TGTGCCAGCAAACCATCAGGACAGGTCAATCAGCCCCAGCATTTT
d_call: TRBD1; cdr3_length: 18; v_call: TRBV9; j_call: TRBJ2-3; clone_size: -; cdr3_aa: CASSGAPNGTGPTDTQYF; cdr3_nt: TGTGCCAGCAGCGGCGCTCCAAACGGGACAGGGCCCACAGATACGCAGTATTTT
d_call: TRBD1; cdr3_length: 14; v_call: TRBV7-9; j_call: TRBJ1-1; clone_size: -; cdr3_aa: CASRPQGLVSEAFF; cdr3_nt: TGTGCCAGCAGACCACAGGGGTTAGTCTCTGAAGCTTTCTTT
d_call: -; cdr3_length: 17; v_call: TRBV1; j_call: TRBJ2-7; clone_size: -; cdr3_aa: CTSSQDPLGTGTYEQYF; cdr3_nt: TGCACCAGCAGCCAAGATCCCCTGGGGACAGGCACCTACGAGCAGTACTTC
d_call: -; cdr3_length: 16; v_call: TRBV7-2; j_call: TRBJ2-5; clone_size: -; cdr3_aa: CASSFRGNLIQETQYF; cdr3_nt: TGTGCCAGCAGCTTCCGGGGGAACCTTATTCAAGAGACCCAGTACTTC
d_call: -; cdr3_length: 12; v_call: TRBV7-9; j_call: TRBJ1-2; clone_size: few; cdr3_aa: CASSLTQGHILF; cdr3_nt: TGTGCCAGCAGCTTAACGCAGGGCCATATTCTCTTC
d_call: TRBD1; cdr3_length: 16; v_call: TRBV6-2/TRBV6-3; j_call: TRBJ2-5; clone_size: -; cdr3_aa: CASSSLIQGDQETQYF; cdr3_nt: TGTGCCAGCAGTTCACTAATACAGGGGGACCAAGAGACCCAGTACTTC
d_call: TRBD2; cdr3_length: 18; v_call: TRBV9; j_call: TRBJ2-3; clone_size: -; cdr3_aa: CASSLGTSGVTSTDTQYF; cdr3_nt: TGTGCCAGCAGCCTAGGGACTAGCGGGGTGACTAGCACAGATACGCAGTATTTT
d_call: -; cdr3_length: 11; v_call: TRBV7-2; j_call: TRBJ1-1; clone_size: once; cdr3_aa: CASTYHYEAFF; cdr3_nt: TGTGCCAGCACCTATCACTATGAAGCTTTCTTT
d_call: TRBD1; cdr3_length: 12; v_call: TRBV7-3; j_call: TRBJ1-1; clone_size: -; cdr3_aa: CASSHGQGQAFF; cdr3_nt: TGTGCCAGCAGCCACGGACAGGGGCAGGCTTTCTTT